Included here is one T cell receptor (beta chain) sequence, with context. The antigen it recognizes is unknown. It has no much larger one-base neighbor in the sample; base qualities were not kept. This entry comes from a study of CD8 T cell repertoires and HIV-1 epitope variants (dated by TCRdb to 2019 to 2021). Concerning the study at large: In separate culture wells, T cells were stimulated with each of twenty-five peptides that represented autologous and known Gag and Nef epitope variants. Using the EasySep Human T Cell Enrichment Kit, T cells were enriched and then co-cultured with an equal number of autologous T cell-negative cells acting as antigen-presenting cells. Tested epitopes included three Gag epitope families and Nef HW9 and YT9. Control conditions included a CMV, EBV and flu peptide pool, the Ebola AY9 epitope as negative control, and a no-peptide well. Running each culture condition in triplicate, except for one peptide done in duplicate, gave a total of roughly 76 T cell cultures. Cultures were maintained for 9 to 11 days in IMDM with gentamicin, and half-media changes adding IL-2, IL-7 and IL-15 were performed on days 3 and 7. An aliquot of 1M T cells was saved as an uncultured baseline condition, separate from the approximately 80 T cell cultures.

The paper as a whole reports these results and caveats: About 5 clonotypes recognized the Nef KF9 family and one the HW9 family, with no responses to the TAALDMSHF plasma variant. Nine or ten antigen-specific TCR beta clonotypes were identified, of which more than 5 appeared to be cross-reactive for autologous or known escape epitope variants. The assay could identify only TCR beta chains and pointed to proliferation in response to antigen, not to T cell function or cytokine profile.

Sequencing of TCR beta CDR3 regions was done on the immunoSEQ platform at survey depth. The QIAamp DNA micro kit was used to extract genomic DNA from every cultured and uncultured CD8+ T cell population. Under the source paper's analysis protocol: Samples with fewer than 5,000 productive reads were excluded, resulting in the removal of about 6% of the roughly 75 HIV peptide-stimulated cultures. Sequences were trimmed to CDR3 by a MANAFEST web app, and nonproductive sequences, CDR3s under 5 amino acids, and sequences not starting with C or ending with F/W were removed. To count as antigen-specific, a clonotype had to be expanded in at least 2 of 3 replicates compared with the no-peptide control at FDR 0.01, and only within one epitope family. Specific clonotypes also needed at least fivefold higher frequency than in wells stimulated with peptides from other epitope families. What TCRdb holds here is the immuneACCESS table cut down to in-frame rearrangements. Part of the clones is not present; checked against another copy, under half of the missing clones reflect an unresolved V gene, and the others are unexplained. The D gene and trimming were derived from the DNA, and the V and J assignments and clone size from that table. The sample table records about 3,700 clones; 65% to 80% of these occur just once. Approximately 40% of the sample rests with the top ten.

The EasySep Human CD8+ T Cell Enrichment Kit was used on day 10 to isolate CD8+ T cells from every culture. The CDR3 starts with the cysteine, ends with the phenylalanine, and has 15 residues. Of the read, only the CDR3 DNA is kept; its 45 bases are in frame from base 1. V and J are truncated by 0 bases and 0 bases respectively, leaving an intervening sequence of 8 bases. CDR1 SGDLS and CDR2 YYNGEE are derived from the germline V gene. The receptor chain draws on TRBV9 and TRBJ2-3, with the D segment identity uncertain. The clonotype was recovered from a male donor with HIV. The sample taken for sequencing was cultured CD8+ T cells derived from PBMCs. The nucleotide sequence reads TGTGCCAGCAGCGTAGTAGGCAGTAGCACAGATACGCAGTATTTT. This codes for CASSVVGSSTDTQYF.